The entry below gives a single TCR beta chain sequence along with its context. Its antigen is not identified. The sample belongs to a study of T-cell reconstitution after alpha-beta-depleted transplantation in children. Researchers prepared the TCRbeta library using unique molecular identifiers, the study reports. TCRdb called the PCR reads again in MiXCR, with one record for every CDR3 protein. The sample lists 40,000 to 60,000 distinct CDR3 sequences; 7.5% to 10% were seen once. The V and J ends lost 8 bases and 5 bases respectively, with 12 bases between them. Germline V CDR1 and CDR2: SNHLY, FYNNEI. The CDR3 spans 12 residues. The study's findings and limits: Among T cells one year after transplant, newly produced cells accounted for most counts and diversity. About two months after transplant, alpha-beta T cells reportedly came from several hundred expanded graft clones. Day-60 TCRbeta diversity that was high in some patients was derived from surviving recipient T cells and thymic progenitors.

The chain is built from TRBV2 and TRBJ2-5; unclear D gene. The sequence derives from a male patient aged 2-9 years who had a stem cell transplant for chronic granulomatous disease, so the T cells may come from the graft donor. The specimen was PBMCs, mostly from graft donor cells, collected 60 days after TCRalphabeta/CD19-depleted stem cell transplant. The DNA of the CDR3 is TGTGCCAGCGCCCCGGTCGGGGAGACCCAGTACTTC. It is translated as CASAPVGETQYF.